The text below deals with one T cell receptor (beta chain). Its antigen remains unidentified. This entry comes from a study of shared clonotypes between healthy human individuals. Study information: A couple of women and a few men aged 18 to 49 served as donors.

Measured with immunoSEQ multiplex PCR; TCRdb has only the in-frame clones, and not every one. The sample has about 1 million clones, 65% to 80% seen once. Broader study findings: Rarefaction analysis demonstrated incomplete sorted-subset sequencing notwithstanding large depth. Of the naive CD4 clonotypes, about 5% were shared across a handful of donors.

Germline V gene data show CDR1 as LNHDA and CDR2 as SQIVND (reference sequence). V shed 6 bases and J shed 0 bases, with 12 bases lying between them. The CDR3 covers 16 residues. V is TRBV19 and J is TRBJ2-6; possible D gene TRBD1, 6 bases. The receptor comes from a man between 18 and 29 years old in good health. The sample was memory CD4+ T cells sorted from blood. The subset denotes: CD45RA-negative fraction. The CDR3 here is CASSRGPYSGANVLTF. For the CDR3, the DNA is TGTGCCAGTAGCAGGGGTCCATACTCTGGGGCCAACGTCCTGACTTTC.